This T cell receptor beta chain was captured in a study of blood T cell repertoires in COVID-19. Assignments of participants to cohorts depended upon their own reported clinical history. The protocol was immunoSEQ multiplex PCR, while the TCRdb copy is restricted to in-frame clones and leaves out a portion. This sample has around 430,000 clones, with 85% to 90% found just once. The TCR was taken from a woman aged 50 to 60 who had recovered from COVID-19. Source material: PBMCs or T cells enriched from blood (not recorded which).

The CDR3 region has the DNA TGTGCCAGCAGTGAAGGGAGACAGGGGGGAAATGAGCAGTTCTTC. As protein: CASSEGRQGGNEQFF. The V and J genes are TRBV6-1 and TRBJ2-1, with 9 bases matching TRBD1. The CDR3 sequence is 15 residues long. V was clipped by 1 base and J by 7 bases; unmatched bases: 5. CDR1 and CDR2 from the germline V gene are MNHNS and SASEGT.